These T cell receptor beta chains were read from a single sample in a study of blood T cell repertoires in COVID-19. TCRdb's table, derived via immunoSEQ multiplex PCR, lists solely in-frame clones and lacks some. The sample has around 300,000 clones; 70% to 90% are singletons. The specimen sequenced was PBMCs or T cells enriched from blood (not recorded which). Receptor source: a young woman who had recovered from COVID-19. CDR3s include the opening cysteine and the closing phenylalanine or tryptophan. D genes are given only for firm matches. Clone size is given for some rows only: seen once, a few or many times, or a class if the clone is expanded.

TRBV6-1	NA	TRBJ2-7	NA	TGTGCCAGCAGTGACGAGGGTGGCTCAGCGGACGAGCAGTACTTC	CASSDEGGSADEQYF
TRBV7-2	NA	TRBJ2-7	NA	TGTGCCAGCAGCTTAAGCTTTAGGGGTTACGAGCAGTACTTC	CASSLSFRGYEQYF
TRBV7-6	once	TRBJ2-3	NA	TGTGCCAGCAGCTCGAGGCCGCCAAACACAGATACGCAGTATTTT	CASSSRPPNTDTQYF
TRBV6-5	NA	TRBJ1-5	NA	TGTGCCAGCAGGGTTACAGCGGATAGCAATCAGCCCCAGCATTTT	CASRVTADSNQPQHF
TRBV4-1	NA	TRBJ2-4	NA	TGCGCCAGCAGCCAAGGAAGGGCTACAGGGTCGACCAAAAACATTCAGTACTTC	CASSQGRATGSTKNIQYF
TRBV11-2	NA	TRBJ2-5	NA	TGTGCCAGCAGCCCCACCGGGACAAGCCAAGAGACCCAGTACTTC	CASSPTGTSQETQYF
TRBV6-5	few	TRBJ2-7	NA	TGTGCCAGCAGTCTGATGGGGGGGGCGGTACACGAGCAGTACTTC	CASSLMGGAVHEQYF
TRBV27	NA	TRBJ1-1	NA	TGTGCCAGTATGGGGGCTCTGGGGGACACTGAAGCTTTCTTT	CASMGALGDTEAFF
TRBV10-3	NA	TRBJ2-7	NA	TGTGCCATCAGTGAGTTAGAGGGCGTTTCCTACGAGCAGTACTTC	CAISELEGVSYEQYF
TRBV7-9	NA	TRBJ1-1	NA	TGTGCCAGCAGCCTTGGACATCCCCCCGAAGCTTTCTTT	CASSLGHPPEAFF
TRBV10-2	NA	TRBJ1-2	NA	TGCGCCAGCGGGTTGGGGGCAGTAGGCTACACCTTC	CASGLGAVGYTF
TRBV30	NA	TRBJ1-3	NA	TGTGCCTGGAGCACTGGACAGCTTATCTCTGGAAACACCATATATTTT	CAWSTGQLISGNTIYF
TRBV9	NA	TRBJ2-7	TRBD1	TGTGCCAGCAGCCCCCCGGGACAGATGTCTGGTGAGCAGTACTTC	CASSPPGQMSGEQYF
TRBV2	NA	TRBJ1-1	NA	TGTGCCAGCAGGAACGACAGATATGACACTGAAGCTTTCTTT	CASRNDRYDTEAFF
TRBV28	NA	TRBJ1-6	NA	TGTGCCACCTCTGGGGGGGTTTCCTATAATTCACCCCTCCACTTT	CATSGGVSYNSPLHF
TRBV30	NA	TRBJ2-5	NA	TGTGCCTGGAGTGCGATCGGGGAGACCCAGTACTTC	CAWSAIGETQYF
TRBV2	NA	TRBJ2-1	NA	TGTGCCAGCAAGCAGGGAAACAATGAGCAGTTCTTC	CASKQGNNEQFF
TRBV28	NA	TRBJ2-7	NA	TGTGCCAGCAGTAACCCCAGGGTTATAGCCTACGAGCAGTACTTC	CASSNPRVIAYEQYF
TRBV5-1	few	TRBJ1-2	TRBD1	TGCGCCAGCAGCGCGCGCCCGGGACAGGCTGCTGGCTACACCTTC	CASSARPGQAAGYTF
TRBV7-8	few	TRBJ1-2	NA	TGTGCCAGCAGTTTCAGACTGGATAATATTAGGGGCTACACCTTC	CASSFRLDNIRGYTF
TRBV7-9	NA	TRBJ1-5	NA	TGTGCCAGCAGCTTGGAAGGGGCAGGTCAGCCCCAGCATTTT	CASSLEGAGQPQHF
TRBV3-1/TRBV3-2	NA	TRBJ1-2	NA	TGTGCCAGCAGCCAAGGAGGTGGCTACACCTTC	CASSQGGGYTF
TRBV28	NA	TRBJ1-4	TRBD1	TGTGCCAGCAGTAGGACCGGGACAGTTAATGAAAAACTGTTTTTT	CASSRTGTVNEKLFF
TRBV4-1	NA	TRBJ2-5	NA	TGCGCCAGCAGCCAAGAACCCCGGCGGGGGACCCAGTACTTC	CASSQEPRRGTQYF
TRBV7-9	NA	TRBJ2-5	NA	TGTGCCAGCAGCTTAGCGGTAGCGGTCGAGGTATGGGAGACCCAGTACTTC	CASSLAVAVEVWETQYF
TRBV4-3	NA	TRBJ2-1	NA	TGCGCCAGCAGCCAAGATACAGGGAGCTCCTACAATGAGCAGTTCTTC	CASSQDTGSSYNEQFF
TRBV7-9	NA	TRBJ1-6	TRBD1	TGTGCCAGCAGCCCGACCGGGACAGGCAATTCACCCCTCCACTTT	CASSPTGTGNSPLHF
TRBV10-1	few	TRBJ1-2	TRBD1	TGCGCCAGCAATCCACAGGGGGCCTATGGCTACACCTTC	CASNPQGAYGYTF
TRBV3-1/TRBV3-2	NA	TRBJ1-2	NA	TGTGCCAGCAGCCTTGGACTTTATGGCTACACCTTC	CASSLGLYGYTF
TRBV12-3/TRBV12-4	NA	TRBJ1-5	NA	TGTGCCAGCAGTTTAGTGGGTAGGAGGCCCCAGCATTTT	CASSLVGRRPQHF
TRBV5-1	NA	TRBJ1-4	TRBD1	TGCGCCAGCAGCTTGGAGGGACAGGGAGGTGAAAAACTGTTTTTT	CASSLEGQGGEKLFF
TRBV30	NA	TRBJ2-3	TRBD2	TGTGCCTGGAGTGTTGGCGGGAGCGGGGCAGATACGCAGTATTTT	CAWSVGGSGADTQYF
TRBV5-1	NA	TRBJ2-7	NA	TGCGCCAGCAGCTTGCAAGGGGCCCCCTACGAGCAGTACTTC	CASSLQGAPYEQYF
TRBV5-8	NA	TRBJ1-2	NA	TGTGCCAGCAGCCCGCGGACAGTAAACTATGGCTACACCTTC	CASSPRTVNYGYTF
TRBV12-3/TRBV12-4	NA	TRBJ1-1	NA	TGTGCCAGCAGTTTGGAGGGCACTGAAGCTTTCTTT	CASSLEGTEAFF
TRBV5-1	NA	TRBJ2-1	NA	TGCGCCAGCAGCTTCACAGGGCCTTCCTACAATGAGCAGTTCTTC	CASSFTGPSYNEQFF
TRBV7-8	NA	TRBJ1-1	NA	TGTGCCAGCAGCTTTGGGGGCCCCGGGGCTTTCTTT	CASSFGGPGAFF
TRBV18	NA	TRBJ1-3	NA	TGTGCCAGCTCACCACTGAGGGAAGTGAGGGGAAACACCATATATTTT	CASSPLREVRGNTIYF
TRBV2	NA	TRBJ1-2	NA	TGTGCCAGCGGGCCGCGTCAGCAAGCTAACTATGGCTACACCTTC	CASGPRQQANYGYTF
TRBV6-1	NA	TRBJ2-7	NA	TGTGCCAGCAGTGAAGCACAGGGAAGCTCCTACGAGCAGTACTTC	CASSEAQGSSYEQYF
TRBV4-1	NA	TRBJ1-4	NA	TGCGCCAGCAGCCAAGCGGGGGGGCCTTTGGATGAAAAACTGTTTTTT	CASSQAGGPLDEKLFF
TRBV3-1/TRBV3-2	NA	TRBJ2-7	TRBD1	TGTGCCAGCTCCCAGGGGGACCGGCGGCCGCGGCAAATAGGGCAGTACGAGCAGTACTTC	CASSQGDRRPRQIGQYEQYF